These 5 T cell receptor beta chains originate from one sample sequenced in a study of T cell repertoires in cytomegalovirus infection. TCRdb re-derived calls from the reads in MiXCR, one entry per CDR3 protein. The sample has under 150,000 distinct CDR3 sequences, under 30% seen once. Antigens of these TCRs are unknown. Material for sequencing was PBMCs, sequenced either directly or after in vitro stimulation (not recorded which). These receptors all stem from a human donor in good health (CMV status not recorded). Some clones in this sample may be carry-over from other donors' samples.

The chain links TRBV7-9 to TRBJ2-4; D could derive from TRBD1 or TRBD2 (5 bases each). The length of the CDR3 is 15 residues. V was cut by 5 bases and J by 3 bases, with 14 bases left in between. Germline V gene sequence: CDR1 SEHNR, CDR2 FQNEAQ (reference sequence). The CDR3 sequence: CASSPLAGSKNIQYF. For the CDR3, the DNA is TGTGCCAGCAGCCCCCTGGCAGGGAGCAAAAACATTCAGTACTTC.

The chain employs TRBV6-5 and TRBJ1-1; a possible D gene is TRBD1 (5 bases). This CDR3 contains 13 residues. V lost 4 bases, J lost 10 bases, and 16 bases lay in between. The V gene's germline CDR1 is MNHEY and CDR2 SVGAGI. CDR3 sequence reads: CASSLSGGVGAFF. CDR3 nucleotides: TGTGCCAGCAGTTTAAGCGGAGGGGTGGGAGCTTTCTTT.

On this clonotype: A much larger clone lies one base from this, so it may be a read error. J is TRBJ1-2 and V is TRBV7-8; D gene ambiguous. The CDR3 runs to 13 residues. V lost 5 bases and J lost 2, with 9 bases in between. Germline CDR1 is SGHVS and CDR2 is FQNEAQ. The CDR3 nucleotides read TGTGCCAGCAGCCGAATAGGGAACTATGGCTACACCTTC. Encoded protein: CASSRIGNYGYTF. The full variable domain, its missing parts supplied by reference TRBV7-8 and TRBJ1-2, is GAGVSQSPRYKVAKRGQDVALRCDPISGHVSLFWYQQALGQGPEFLTYFQNEAQLDKSGLPSDRFFAERPEGSVSTLKIQRTQQEDSAVYLCASSRIGNYGYTFGSGTRLTVV.

This clonotype came up many times. The rearrangement uses TRBV12-3 or TRBV12-4 and TRBJ1-1; D is perhaps TRBD1 (6 bases). The V end lost 6 bases, the J end lost 1 base, and 15 bases lay between the germline ends. The CDR3 has 15 amino acids. CDR3 sequence reads: CASSRSTGKNTEAFF. The CDR3 DNA is TGTGCCAGCAGCCGTTCGACAGGAAAGAACACTGAAGCTTTCTTT.

The table lists this clonotype with many counts. The chain links TRBV7-2 to TRBJ2-5; possibly TRBD1 for D (6 bases). Germline V gene sequence: CDR1 SGHTA, CDR2 FQGNSA. This CDR3 spans 16 amino acids. Between the trimmed V and J ends, which lost 4 bases and 2 bases, there was a span of 17 bases. The CDR3 DNA sequence: TGTGCCAGCAGCTCCGCTGGACAGAGCCTACAAGAGACCCAGTACTTC. Protein product: CASSSAGQSLQETQYF.